These 20 T cell receptor beta chains share one sample of origin, sequenced in a study of cytomegalovirus exposure and HLA in healthy donors. The PCR contained 60 Vbeta and 13 Jbeta primers. Method: immunoSEQ multiplex PCR; TCRdb's copy keeps in-frame clones and lacks some. This sample has around 150,000 clones, with roughly 79% found just once. Input material: PBMCs. Receptors originate from a woman between 50 and 59 years old in good health and CMV-seronegative.

The chain uses TRBV19 and TRBJ2-2; no clear D gene. Germline values: CDR1 LNHDA, CDR2 SQIVND (reference sequence). V was pared by 3 bases and J by 0 bases, with 8 bases between. The CDR3 consists of 15 residues. The DNA for the CDR3 is TGTGCCAGTAGTATTGGGCAGCCGAACACCGGGGAGCTGTTTTTT. Amino acids: CASSIGQPNTGELFF.

The J gene is TRBJ2-1, the V gene TRBV7-7, with TRBD1 matching 9 bases. The V gene end was trimmed by 4 bases and the J gene end by 9 bases; junction bases not matched to a gene: 7. Looked up from germline, CDR1 is SSHAT and CDR2 is FNYEAQ (reference sequence). The CDR3 covers 14 residues. The CDR3 loop is CASSSGQGQGEQFF. CDR3 sequence (DNA): TGTGCCAGCAGCTCGGGACAGGGACAAGGTGAGCAGTTCTTC.

The chain combines TRBV29-1 with TRBJ2-5; D is possibly TRBD1 (5 bases). The CDR3 loop spans 13 amino acids. CDR1 is SQVTM, CDR2 ANQGSEA, per germline. Trimming removed 3 bases at V and 5 bases at J, with 13 bases between. The CDR3 protein is CSVDLPGLETQYF. The CDR3 region has the DNA TGCAGCGTTGATCTTCCAGGGTTGGAGACCCAGTACTTC.

The J gene is TRBJ1-1, the V gene TRBV6-1; tentatively, D is TRBD1 (6 bases). The CDR3 has 14 residues. V lost 9 bases and J 1 base, leaving 15 bases between the germline ends. The germline V gene encodes CDR1 MNHNS and CDR2 SASEGT. This chain's CDR3 is CASIREGGNTEAFF. The DNA of the CDR3 is TGTGCCAGTATACGAGAAGGGGGGAACACTGAAGCTTTCTTT.

The chain employs TRBV14 and TRBJ2-7, with 8 bases identical to TRBD1. This CDR3 has 15 residues. V dropped 4 bases and J dropped 0; count of bases not matched to a gene: 5. Looked up from germline, CDR1 is SGHDN and CDR2 is FVKESK. The CDR3 loop is CASSLWTGSSYEQYF. The CDR3 nucleotides read TGTGCCAGCAGCCTATGGACAGGGAGCTCCTACGAGCAGTACTTC.

The genes are TRBV11-2 and TRBJ2-7; maybe TRBD2 (6 bases). The length of the CDR3 is 15 residues. V was shortened by 1 base and J by 2 bases, with 12 bases between the two germline ends. In germline, CDR1 is SGHAT, CDR2 FQNNGV. Here the CDR3 reads CASSLGGGATYEQYF. The CDR3 nucleotides are TGTGCCAGCAGCTTAGGGGGCGGGGCCACCTACGAGCAGTACTTC.

The rearrangement uses TRBV7-8 and TRBJ2-1; a possible D gene is TRBD2 (5 bases). CDR3 length equals 15 residues. V gave up 2 bases and J gave up 8 bases, with 16 bases separating them. Germline CDR1 reads SGHVS; CDR2 reads FQNEAQ. CDR3 protein: CASSLYQQTNDEQFF. CDR3 in DNA: TGTGCCAGCAGCTTATATCAGCAGACTAACGATGAGCAGTTCTTC.

The DNA for the CDR3 is TGTGCCAGCAGCTTGGGGGGGCAGAAATATGAAAAACTGTTTTTT. Its translation is CASSLGGQKYEKLFF. V gene TRBV5-8 combines with J gene TRBJ1-4; TRBD1 is a possible D gene (6 bases). Trimming cost V 0 bases and J 6 bases, with 12 bases left between them. There are 15 residues in the CDR3. CDR1 and CDR2 (germline): SGHTS, YDEGEE.

The rearrangement links TRBV9 to TRBJ2-3; the D gene is possibly TRBD1 (5 bases). This CDR3 has 15 amino acids. The V end was cut by 0 bases, the J end by 3 bases, with 11 bases between. Germline V gives CDR1 SGDLS, CDR2 YYNGEE. The CDR3 nucleotides read TGTGCCAGCAGCGTAGTAGGGGTCACAACAGATACGCAGTATTTT. Translation gives CASSVVGVTTDTQYF.

This rearrangement joins TRBV5-4 to TRBJ2-7, with 9 bases matching TRBD1. The V gene end was trimmed by 4 bases and the J gene end by 5 bases; junction bases not matched to a gene: 7. This CDR3 has 14 residues. Per the germline V gene, CDR1 is SGHNT and CDR2 is YYREEE (reference sequence). This CDR3 is CASSQQGARDEQYF. CDR3 nucleotide sequence: TGTGCCAGCAGCCAACAGGGGGCTAGGGACGAGCAGTACTTC.

CDR3 loop: CASRILEGLGIDEQYF. The CDR3 DNA follows: TGTGCCAGTAGGATTCTAGAGGGACTAGGAATCGACGAGCAGTACTTC. The V gene is TRBV19, the J gene TRBJ2-7; TRBD2 aligns across 8 bases. J gave up 5 bases and V 6 bases, and 15 bases lay outside the gene matches. Per germline, CDR1 LNHDA and CDR2 SQIVND (reference sequence). The CDR3 runs to 16 residues. The variable domain in full, with the rest retrieved from reference TRBV19 and TRBJ2-7, is DGGITQSPKYLFRKEGQNVTLSCEQNLNHDAMYWYRQDPGQGLRLIYYSQIVNDFQKGDIAEGYSVSREKKESFPLTVTSAQKNPTAFYLCASRILEGLGIDEQYFGPGTRLTVT.

As regards this clone: One end of the junction is discordant with germline, which a read error may explain. The chain joins TRBV25-1 to TRBJ1-2, with a tentative D call TRBD1 (5 bases). The CDR3 is 14 amino acids. Germline V CDR1 and CDR2: MGHDK, SYGVNS. The CDR3 nucleotides are TGTGCCAGCAGTGAATACGACAGTAACTATGGCTACATCTTC. Amino acids: CASSEYDSNYGYIF.

The chain recombines TRBV11-2 with TRBJ2-2, with D maybe TRBD1 (7 bases). Per the germline V gene, CDR1 is SGHAT and CDR2 is FQNNGV. Between the trimmed V and J ends, which lost 11 bases and 6 bases, there was a span of 16 bases. The CDR3 is 13 amino acids. The CDR3 loop is CALPGGSAGELFF. CDR3 nucleotide sequence: TGTGCCCTGCCAGGGGGGAGCGCCGGGGAGCTGTTTTTT. The full variable domain, its missing parts supplied by reference TRBV11-2 and TRBJ2-2, is EAGVAQSPRYKIIEKRQSVAFWCNPISGHATLYWYQQILGQGPKLLIQFQNNGVVDDSQLPKDRFSAERLKGVDSTLKIQPAKLEDSAVYLCALPGGSAGELFFGEGSRLTVL.

This clone occurred once. The chain recombines TRBV6-5 with TRBJ2-7; 7 bases fit TRBD1. Germline V gene sequence: CDR1 MNHEY, CDR2 SVGAGI. Trimming removed 5 bases from V and 5 bases from J; junction bases left unmatched: 6. The CDR3 totals 13 residues. Here the CDR3 DNA reads TGTGCCAGCAGTCGCGACAGGGACCACGAGCAGTACTTC. Translation: CASSRDRDHEQYF.

V is TRBV2 and J is TRBJ1-4, with a tentative D call TRBD1 (5 bases). The CDR3 spans 14 residues. Trimming left V 1 base short and J 8 bases short, with 11 bases between. The germline V gene encodes CDR1 SNHLY and CDR2 FYNNEI. The CDR3 loop is CASSEGAGREKLFF. The DNA of the CDR3 is TGTGCCAGCAGTGAAGGGGCAGGGAGGGAAAAACTGTTTTTT.

A remark on this clone: Other DNA sequences in this sample translate to the same CDR3. This chain links TRBV10-1 with TRBJ2-1, with a weak D call TRBD2 (5 bases). This CDR3 region has 14 residues. V gave up 0 bases and J gave up 10 bases, with 13 bases separating them. CDR1 and CDR2 from the germline V gene are WNHNN and SYGVQD (reference sequence). This CDR3 is CASSESSSGKEQFF. The CDR3, as DNA: TGCGCCAGCAGTGAGTCGAGCAGCGGTAAAGAGCAGTTCTTC.

The rearrangement uses TRBV5-1 and TRBJ2-7, with 11 bases identical to TRBD1. Germline CDR1 reads SGHRS; CDR2 reads YFSETQ. V shed 5 bases, J shed 6 bases, and the junction held 1 base outside the gene matches. The CDR3 loop spans 12 amino acids. The CDR3 nucleotides are TGCGCCAGCAGGGGGACAGGGGGCGAGCAGTACTTC. Translating it yields CASRGTGGEQYF.

This chain uses TRBV4-1 with TRBJ2-7; maybe TRBD1 (5 bases). The V end lost 3 bases, the J end lost 3 bases, and 9 bases lay between the germline ends. Germline CDR1 is MGHRA and CDR2 is YSYEKL. The CDR3 runs to 13 residues. The CDR3 loop reads CASSQAGRYEQYF. For the CDR3, the DNA is TGCGCCAGCAGCCAGGCAGGGCGCTACGAGCAGTACTTC.

This sequence joins TRBV27 and TRBJ2-7, with 10 bases identical to TRBD2. CDR1 and CDR2 (germline): MNHEY, SMNVEV (reference sequence). Trimming took 2 bases from V and 2 from J; bases not matched to a gene: 3. This CDR3 is built from 15 residues. The DNA for the CDR3 is TGTGCCAGCAGTTTACAAGCGGGAGGGCCCTACGAGCAGTACTTC. Amino acids: CASSLQAGGPYEQYF.

This clone was recorded once. This chain connects TRBV7-9 to TRBJ1-2, with D perhaps matching TRBD1 (6 bases). The CDR3 loop spans 14 amino acids. Trimming removed 2 bases at V and 7 bases at J, with 14 bases between. CDR1 and CDR2 from the germline V gene are SEHNR and FQNEAQ (reference sequence). The CDR3 is CASSLYETGVGYTF. In DNA form, the CDR3 reads TGTGCCAGCAGCTTATATGAGACAGGAGTTGGCTACACCTTC.